The 18 T cell receptor beta chains reported below all come from one sample, sequenced in a study of blood T cell repertoires in COVID-19. Assay: immunoSEQ multiplex PCR; the TCRdb copy retains only in-frame clones and omits some. Found here are about 230,000 clones, roughly nine tenths of them singletons; the top ten hold approximately 2.8%. The material sequenced was PBMCs or T cells enriched from blood (not recorded which). These receptors were obtained from a woman between 50 and 59 years old in a cohort exposed to, infected with or recovered from COVID-19 (not recorded which).

This clone was seen just once. The chain uses TRBV5-4 and TRBJ2-3; 15 bases fit TRBD2. Per germline, CDR1 SGHNT and CDR2 YYREEE (reference sequence). The CDR3 runs to 15 residues. Losses at the gene ends were 3 bases for V and 4 bases for J; bases not matched to a gene: 0. The CDR3 coding sequence is TGTGCCAGCAGCTGGACTAGCGGGGGGGCAGATACGCAGTATTTT. Protein sequence: CASSWTSGGADTQYF.

The chain combines TRBV5-4 with TRBJ2-1; 9 bases align to TRBD1. V shed 2 bases and J 9 bases; nucleotides not matched to a gene: 12. From germline, CDR1 is SGHNT and CDR2 YYREEE (reference sequence). CDR3 length: 16 residues. CDR3 protein: CASSLGLGTGKGEQFF. The CDR3 region has the DNA TGTGCCAGCAGCTTAGGGTTAGGGACAGGGAAAGGTGAGCAGTTCTTC.

The chain employs TRBV28 and TRBJ2-7, with D maybe TRBD2 (6 bases). V was pared by 4 bases and J by 3 bases, with 13 bases between. The CDR3 runs to 14 residues. The germline V gene encodes CDR1 MDHEN and CDR2 SYDVKM. CDR3 sequence: CASSSPRLGYEQYF. In DNA, the CDR3 is TGTGCCAGCAGTTCTCCTAGACTAGGCTACGAGCAGTACTTC.

This chain connects TRBV5-1 to TRBJ2-2; 12 positions match TRBD1. J lost 0 bases, V lost 4 bases, and 4 bases had no gene match. The CDR3 extends over 17 amino acids. Germline loops: CDR1 SGHRS, CDR2 YFSETQ. The CDR3 DNA sequence: TGCGCCAGCAGCGGGACAGGGGGCCCAACGAACACCGGGGAGCTGTTTTTT. Residues: CASSGTGGPTNTGELFF. Full variable domain (outside the CDR3, taken from reference TRBV5-1 and TRBJ2-2): KAGVTQTPRYLIKTRGQQVTLSCSPISGHRSVSWYQQTPGQGLQFLFEYFSETQRNKGNFPGRFSGRQFSNSRSEMNVSTLELGDSALYLCASSGTGGPTNTGELFFGEGSRLTVL.

This clone was observed once. The rearrangement uses TRBV3-1 (or the pseudogene TRBV3-2) and TRBJ2-7; D is uncertain. Per germline, CDR1 LGHDT and CDR2 YNNKEL (reference sequence). Trimming took off 2 bases at V and 5 bases at J, with 16 bases between the two ends. The CDR3 extends over 15 amino acids. The CDR3 loop reads CASSQYPVEAHEQYF. The CDR3 DNA reads TGTGCCAGCAGCCAATACCCAGTTGAGGCCCACGAGCAGTACTTC.

This rearrangement joins TRBV3-1 (or the pseudogene TRBV3-2) to TRBJ2-3; D ambiguous. V was shortened by 0 bases and J by 1 base, with 5 bases between the two germline ends. The germline V gene has CDR1 LGHDT and CDR2 YNNKEL (reference sequence). The CDR3 has 14 amino acids. DNA for the CDR3: TGTGCCAGCAGCCAAGAGAGAGGCACAGATACGCAGTATTTT. It yields the protein CASSQERGTDTQYF.

This chain joins TRBV6-2 or TRBV6-3 and TRBJ2-3; 7 bases are a match to TRBD2. The CDR3 has 18 residues. V was pared by 0 bases and J by 6 bases, with 15 bases of the junction left unmatched. Germline V lookup: CDR1 MNHEY, CDR2 SVGEGT. CDR3 sequence reads: CASSYSFVGGGRTDTQYF. The CDR3 DNA is TGTGCCAGCAGTTACTCGTTTGTGGGGGGGGGTAGGACGGATACGCAGTATTTT.

This chain uses TRBV27 with TRBJ2-1; D call uncertain. This CDR3 spans 14 amino acids. Germline CDR1 MNHEY, CDR2 SMNVEV (reference sequence). The germline V and J ends were trimmed by 3 bases and 9 bases, with 15 bases remaining between them. The CDR3 coding sequence is TGTGCCAGCAGTTTGAACATGGGCGTCCCTGAGCAGTTCTTC. Its protein product is CASSLNMGVPEQFF.

In this sample, this clone turned up a few times. The rearrangement joins TRBV27 to TRBJ1-5, with 8 bases identical to TRBD1. The length of the CDR3 is 15 residues. CDR1 and CDR2 from the germline V gene are MNHEY and SMNVEV (reference sequence). V was pared by 4 bases and J by 7 bases, with 9 bases of the junction left unmatched. The CDR3 bases are TGTGCCAGCAGTTCTCAACAGGGGGTCGGACAGCCCCAGCATTTT. Translated, it gives CASSSQQGVGQPQHF.

The rearrangement uses TRBV30 and TRBJ1-2; TRBD1 might be the D (5 bases). The germline V gene encodes CDR1 GTSNPN and CDR2 SVGIG (reference sequence). V was pared by 8 bases and J by 2 bases, with 9 bases between. This CDR3 spans 11 amino acids. DNA for the CDR3: TGTGCCCAGGGCCGAAACTATGGCTACACCTTC. It codes for CAQGRNYGYTF.

The chain links TRBV3-1 (or the pseudogene TRBV3-2) to TRBJ1-1; TRBD1 agrees at 7 bases. The CDR3 has 12 amino acids. After removal of 4 bases from V and 7 bases from J, the junction contained 3 bases not matched to a gene. Germline V gene sequence: CDR1 LGHDT, CDR2 YNNKEL (reference sequence). In DNA, the CDR3 is TGTGCCAGCAGCCGAGACAGGGTTGAAGCTTTCTTT. Translation gives CASSRDRVEAFF.

The chain couples TRBV4-2 to TRBJ2-3; 7 bases line up with TRBD1. This CDR3 comprises 15 residues. V lost 4 bases to trimming and J lost 4 bases; unmatched junction nucleotides: 8. Germline CDR1 and CDR2: LGHNA and YNFKEQ. In DNA, the CDR3 is TGTGCCAGCAGCCCCGACCGAGGGGGCCCAGATACGCAGTATTTT. Translated, it gives CASSPDRGGPDTQYF.

The chain couples TRBV11-2 to TRBJ1-5; D not resolved. The germline gives CDR1 SGHAT, CDR2 FQNNGV. V dropped 3 bases and J dropped 6 bases, with 9 bases sitting between them. The CDR3 length is 13 residues. CDR3 DNA sequence: TGTGCCAGCAGCTTGGGAGTGGTTCAGCCCCAGCATTTT. The encoded protein is CASSLGVVQPQHF.

The sample holds one count of this clone. V is TRBV5-4 and J is TRBJ2-7; 8 bases are shared with TRBD2. This CDR3 is built from 15 residues. Per the germline V gene, CDR1 is SGHNT and CDR2 is YYREEE (reference sequence). The junction had 6 bases not matched to a gene; V was cut back by 2 bases and J by 2 bases. CDR3 bases: TGTGCCAGCAGCTTTGCTAGCGGGTCGCCCTACGAGCAGTACTTC. It translates to CASSFASGSPYEQYF. The whole variable domain, remainder taken from reference TRBV5-4 and TRBJ2-7, is ETGVTQSPTHLIKTRGQQVTLRCSSQSGHNTVSWYQQALGQGPQFIFQYYREEENGRGNFPPRFSGLQFPNYSSELNVNALELDDSALYLCASSFASGSPYEQYFGPGTRLTVT.

The chain couples TRBV2 to TRBJ1-1; D possibly corresponds to TRBD1 (6 bases). Trimming took 1 base from V and 6 from J, leaving 12 bases between them. Germline lookup yields CDR1 SNHLY and CDR2 FYNNEI. The CDR3 sequence is 14 residues long. CDR3 region: CASSEDTGISEAFF. CDR3 sequence (DNA): TGTGCCAGCAGTGAAGATACAGGGATCTCTGAAGCTTTCTTT.

The chain couples TRBV18 to TRBJ2-1, with 10 bases lining up with TRBD2. Unmatched junction bases numbered 19, after V lost 3 bases and J lost 2 bases. This CDR3 comprises 21 residues. Germline V gene data show CDR1 as KGHSH and CDR2 as LQKENI. The CDR3 sequence: CASSPQRGRAGGPGTYNEQFF. In DNA form, the CDR3 reads TGTGCCAGCTCACCCCAGAGGGGTCGAGCGGGGGGGCCGGGCACCTACAATGAGCAGTTCTTC.

This clone was seen only a few times. This chain links TRBV30 with TRBJ2-1, with TRBD2 as a possible D gene (7 bases). The CDR3 consists of 14 residues. Germline CDR1 GTSNPN, CDR2 SVGIG (reference sequence). V lost 3 bases and J lost 4, with 13 bases in between. The CDR3 coding sequence is TGTGCCTGGAGGGCAGAGGGGGGGTACAATGAGCAGTTCTTC. Translating gives CAWRAEGGYNEQFF.

The chain uses TRBV5-5 and TRBJ2-5; D may be TRBD2 (5 bases). Germline CDR1 SGHKS, CDR2 YYEKEE (reference sequence). The CDR3 covers 13 residues. Deletions cut 6 bases from V and 3 bases from J, with 12 bases between. The CDR3 region has the DNA TGTGCCAGCACCACAACTAGGGAAGAGACCCAGTACTTC. As protein: CASTTTREETQYF.